The rows below give T cell receptor beta chains drawn from one sample of a study of neurological immune-mediated disorders. Each CDR3 protein gets one entry after TCRdb re-called the 5' RACE reads with MiXCR. The sample has around 18,000 distinct CDR3 sequences, over 25% seen once. What was sequenced was PBMCs. These receptors were taken from a man aged 50-60 years with HTLV-1-associated myelopathy (HAM/TSP). The CDR3 runs from the conserved cysteine through the conserved F or W. Fields, in order: CDR3 DNA, CDR3 protein, D gene, J gene, V gene, clone size. The D gene is left open where the match is weak. Expanded clones get a size class; other rows say once, few or many, or leave the size out.

TGTGCCAGCAGGAACCGACAGGACACTGAAGCTTTCTTT CASRNRQDTEAFF . TRBJ1-1 TRBV2 .
TGCAGTGCTAGAGGGGGTAGCGGGGAGTCCTACAATGAGCAGTTCTTC CSARGGSGESYNEQFF TRBD2 TRBJ2-1 TRBV20-1 few
TGTGCCAGCAACCAGGACAGGGTCTACCGAGGTGAAAAACTGTTTTTT CASNQDRVYRGEKLFF TRBD1 TRBJ1-4 TRBV27 .
TGTGCCAGCAGCTCGAAAGCGAACACCGGGGAGCTGTTTTTT CASSSKANTGELFF . TRBJ2-2 TRBV7-9 few
TGTGCCAGCAGGCGACAGGGTCTTCCGAACACCGGGGAGCTGTTTTTT CASRRQGLPNTGELFF TRBD1 TRBJ2-2 TRBV6-6 .
TGCGCCAGCAGCTTGGTGGGGACTAGCGGACAAGAGACCCAGTACTTC CASSLVGTSGQETQYF TRBD2 TRBJ2-5 TRBV5-1 few
TGTGCCAGCAAGGGGACTCACGAGCAGTACTTC CASKGTHEQYF . TRBJ2-7 TRBV6-6 few
TGTGCCAGCAGCTTAGGGACTAGCGGGGATTGGTTCTTC CASSLGTSGDWFF TRBD2 TRBJ2-1 TRBV7-2 .
TGCAGTGCTAGCAGGCAGAGGTCCATAGGCAATCAGCCCCAGCATTTT CSASRQRSIGNQPQHF . TRBJ1-5 TRBV20-1 few
TGTGCCAGCAGCGTAGAACTAGCGGCTCACAATGAGCAGTTCTTC CASSVELAAHNEQFF TRBD2 TRBJ2-1 TRBV9 .
TGTGCCAGCAGCGAAACACTGAACAGGGCCCGCGTCGGCGAGCAGTACTTC CASSETLNRARVGEQYF . TRBJ2-7 TRBV11-3 .
TGCAGTGCTAGAGCCCTCGGACAGGGGGATGAAAAACTGTTTTTT CSARALGQGDEKLFF TRBD1 TRBJ1-4 TRBV20-1 many
TGCGCCAGCAGCTTCCAAGAGACCCAGTACTTC CASSFQETQYF . TRBJ2-5 TRBV12-3/TRBV12-4 many
TGCGCCAGCAGCACCGACGGCTATGGCTACACCTTC CASSTDGYGYTF . TRBJ1-2 TRBV5-1 .
TGCAGCGTGCGGGACTTCTACGAGCAGTACTTC CSVRDFYEQYF . TRBJ2-7 TRBV29-1 many
TGTGCCAGCAGCTTAATGGCAGGCCCAAACTACGAGCAGTACTTC CASSLMAGPNYEQYF . TRBJ2-7 TRBV7-3 .
TGTGCCAGCAGCCCGGACAGACGGAAAGAGCAGTACTTC CASSPDRRKEQYF . TRBJ2-7 TRBV7-9 many
TGCGCCAGCAGCTATGACTCGGGGAGGAGTTCACCCCTCCACTTT CASSYDSGRSSPLHF . TRBJ1-6 TRBV5-1 many
TGCGCCAGCAGCTTACAGGGGGCACTTCGAATTAATGAAAAACTGTTTTTT CASSLQGALRINEKLFF TRBD1 TRBJ1-4 TRBV5-1 few
TGTGCCAGCAGTTCGTCGGGCGGGACAGGGCTCACCGGGGAGCTGTTTTTT CASSSSGGTGLTGELFF TRBD1 TRBJ2-2 TRBV28 .
TGCGCCAGCAGCCAATCAAAAGGATCGGGTCAGCCCCAGCATTTT CASSQSKGSGQPQHF . TRBJ1-5 TRBV4-3 .
TGTGCCAGCAGCGCGGGACTAGCGGGTTATCGAGAGACCCAGTACTTC CASSAGLAGYRETQYF TRBD2 TRBJ2-5 TRBV5-4 .
TGCAGTGCTCCCGGGACAGGGGGACCAGATACGCAGTATTTT CSAPGTGGPDTQYF TRBD1 TRBJ2-3 TRBV20-1 many
TGCGCCAGCAGCTTGGGAGCGGGAGCCACAGATACGCAGTATTTT CASSLGAGATDTQYF TRBD2 TRBJ2-3 TRBV5-1 .
TGCGCCAGCAGCTTGGGGCAGAACCTTAACTATGGCTACACCTTC CASSLGQNLNYGYTF . TRBJ1-2 TRBV5-1 .